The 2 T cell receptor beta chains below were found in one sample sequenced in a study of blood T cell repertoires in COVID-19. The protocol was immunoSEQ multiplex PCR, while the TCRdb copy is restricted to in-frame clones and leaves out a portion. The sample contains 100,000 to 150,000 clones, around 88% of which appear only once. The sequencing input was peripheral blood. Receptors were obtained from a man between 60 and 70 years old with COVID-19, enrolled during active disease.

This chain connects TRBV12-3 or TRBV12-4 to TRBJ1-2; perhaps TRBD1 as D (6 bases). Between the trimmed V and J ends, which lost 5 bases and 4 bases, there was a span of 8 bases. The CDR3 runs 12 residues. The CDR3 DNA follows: TGTGCCAGCAGTCAGGGGCGCTATGGCTACACCTTC. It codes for CASSQGRYGYTF.

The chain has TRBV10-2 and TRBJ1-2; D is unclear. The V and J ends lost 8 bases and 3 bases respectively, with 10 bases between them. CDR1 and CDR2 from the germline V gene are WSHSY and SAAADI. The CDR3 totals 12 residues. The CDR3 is CASWLFDYGYTF. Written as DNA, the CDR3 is TGCGCCAGCTGGCTTTTCGACTATGGCTACACCTTC.